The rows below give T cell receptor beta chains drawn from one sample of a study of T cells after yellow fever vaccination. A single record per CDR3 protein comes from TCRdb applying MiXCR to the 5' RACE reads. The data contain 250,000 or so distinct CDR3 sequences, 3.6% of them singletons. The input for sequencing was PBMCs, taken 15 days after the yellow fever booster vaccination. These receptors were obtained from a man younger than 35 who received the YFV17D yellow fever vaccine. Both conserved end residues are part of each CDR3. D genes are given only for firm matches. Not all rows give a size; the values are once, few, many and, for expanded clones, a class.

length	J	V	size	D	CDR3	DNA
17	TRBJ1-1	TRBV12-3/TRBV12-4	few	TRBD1	CASSDPGGKGLSGEAFF	TGTGCCAGCAGTGACCCAGGGGGAAAAGGGCTCAGCGGTGAAGCTTTCTTT
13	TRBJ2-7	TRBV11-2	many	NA	CASSPTGDYEQYF	TGTGCCAGCAGCCCGACAGGTGATTACGAGCAGTACTTC
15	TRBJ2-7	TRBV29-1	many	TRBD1	CSVEGGRGREDEQYF	TGCAGCGTTGAAGGGGGTAGGGGGCGCGAGGACGAGCAGTACTTC
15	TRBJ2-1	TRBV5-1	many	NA	CASSLASSSYNEQFF	TGTGCCAGCAGCTTGGCCAGTAGCTCCTACAATGAGCAGTTCTTC
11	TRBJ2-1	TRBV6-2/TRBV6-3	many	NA	CASSVANEQFF	TGTGCCAGCTCCGTAGCAAATGAGCAGTTCTTC
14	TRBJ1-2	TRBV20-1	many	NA	CSARDQTGGYGYTF	TGCAGTGCTAGAGATCAGACAGGAGGATATGGCTACACCTTC
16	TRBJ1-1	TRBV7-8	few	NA	CASSLPRVPRNTEAFF	TGTGCCAGCAGCTTACCGAGGGTACCTCGGAACACTGAAGCTTTCTTT
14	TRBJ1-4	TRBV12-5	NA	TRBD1	CASGWTGTNEKLFF	TGTGCTAGTGGCTGGACAGGGACTAATGAAAAACTGTTTTTT
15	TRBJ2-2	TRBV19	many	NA	CASSTGTQNTGELFF	TGTGCCAGTAGCACCGGGACACAGAACACCGGGGAGCTGTTTTTT
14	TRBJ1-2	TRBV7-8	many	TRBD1	CASSPERGLGGYTF	TGTGCCAGCAGCCCCGAGAGGGGGCTCGGCGGCTACACCTTC
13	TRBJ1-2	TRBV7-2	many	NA	CASSVTGSYGYTF	TGTGCCAGCAGCGTTACAGGGAGCTATGGCTACACCTTC
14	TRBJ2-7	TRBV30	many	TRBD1	CAWGSRGSSYEQYF	TGTGCCTGGGGGTCCAGGGGGTCCTCCTACGAGCAGTACTTC
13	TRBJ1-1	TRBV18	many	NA	CASSPSWGTEAFF	TGTGCCAGCTCACCTTCGTGGGGCACTGAAGCTTTCTTT
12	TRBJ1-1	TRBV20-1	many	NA	CSARRVNTEAFF	TGCAGTGCTAGGCGCGTGAACACTGAAGCTTTCTTT
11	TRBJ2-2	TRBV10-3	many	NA	CAIQGSGELFF	TGTGCCATCCAGGGGTCCGGGGAGCTGTTTTTT
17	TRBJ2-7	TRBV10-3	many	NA	CAISERMTAGGSYEQYF	TGTGCCATCAGTGAGCGAATGACAGCAGGAGGGTCCTACGAGCAGTACTTC
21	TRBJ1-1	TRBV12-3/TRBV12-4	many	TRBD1	CASSLAGDRGLRVRRNTEAFF	TGTGCCAGCAGTTTAGCGGGGGACAGGGGGCTGCGGGTGAGGAGGAACACTGAAGCTTTCTTT
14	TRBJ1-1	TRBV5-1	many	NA	CASSLVEGRTEAFF	TGCGCCAGCAGCTTGGTAGAGGGACGAACTGAAGCTTTCTTT
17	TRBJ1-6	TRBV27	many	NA	CASSLYARSSYNSPLHF	TGTGCCAGCAGTTTGTACGCAAGGAGCTCCTATAATTCACCCCTCCACTTT
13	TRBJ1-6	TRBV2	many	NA	CARRTASDSPLHF	TGTGCCAGGAGGACGGCGTCGGATTCACCCCTCCACTTT
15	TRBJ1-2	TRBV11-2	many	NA	CASSPIREGWGGYTF	TGTGCCAGCAGCCCTATACGAGAGGGGTGGGGTGGCTACACCTTC
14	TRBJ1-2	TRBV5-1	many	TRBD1	CASSLGTGAYGYTF	TGCGCCAGCAGCCTAGGGACAGGGGCCTATGGCTACACCTTC
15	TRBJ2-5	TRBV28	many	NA	CASSPHQGAQETQYF	TGTGCCAGCAGTCCACATCAAGGCGCCCAAGAGACCCAGTACTTC
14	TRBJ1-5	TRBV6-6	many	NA	CASSYSGGGQPQHF	TGTGCCAGCAGTTATAGCGGCGGCGGTCAGCCCCAGCATTTT
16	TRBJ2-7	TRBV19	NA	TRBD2	CASSTRGGPQLYEQYF	TGTGCCAGTAGTACGCGCGGGGGTCCCCAACTCTACGAGCAGTACTTC
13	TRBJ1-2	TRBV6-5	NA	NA	CASSQIGGYGYTF	TGTGCCAGCAGTCAAATTGGTGGATATGGCTACACCTTC
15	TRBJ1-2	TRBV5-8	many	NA	CASSLVGTEFYGYTF	TGTGCCAGCAGCTTGGTGGGGACGGAATTCTATGGCTACACCTTC
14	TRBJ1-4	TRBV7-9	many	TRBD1	CASSLGTGSEKLFF	TGTGCCAGCAGCTTAGGGACAGGGAGTGAAAAACTGTTTTTT
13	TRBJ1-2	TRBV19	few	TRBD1	CASMVQGGGGYTF	TGTGCCAGTATGGTTCAGGGGGGCGGTGGCTACACCTTC
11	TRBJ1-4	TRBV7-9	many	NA	CASSSEGSPIF	TGTGCCAGCAGCTCGGAGGGTTCCCCCATTTTT
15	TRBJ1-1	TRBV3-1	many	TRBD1	CASSHSGQGNTEAFF	TGTGCCAGCAGCCACTCCGGACAGGGGAACACTGAAGCTTTCTTT
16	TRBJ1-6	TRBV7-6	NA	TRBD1	CASSLINRQGNSPLHF	TGTGCCAGCAGCTTAATAAATAGACAGGGGAATTCACCCCTCCACTTT
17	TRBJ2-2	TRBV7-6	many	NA	CASSSQGGDPYTGELFF	TGTGCCAGCAGCAGCCAGGGGGGGGACCCCTACACCGGGGAGCTGTTTTTT
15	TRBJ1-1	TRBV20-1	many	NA	CSARDSQGWDTEAFF	TGCAGTGCTAGAGATAGCCAGGGTTGGGACACTGAAGCTTTCTTT
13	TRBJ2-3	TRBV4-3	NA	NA	CASSQVTGATQYF	TGCGCCAGCAGCCAAGTCACGGGAGCCACGCAGTATTTT
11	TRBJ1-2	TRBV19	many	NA	CASSTGHGYTF	TGTGCCAGTAGTACGGGACATGGCTACACCTTC
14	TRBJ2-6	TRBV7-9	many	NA	CASADSSGANVLTF	TGTGCCAGCGCAGACAGCTCTGGGGCCAACGTCCTGACTTTC
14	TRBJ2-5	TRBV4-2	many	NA	CASSRSVPQETQYF	TGTGCCAGCAGCCGGTCAGTCCCCCAAGAGACCCAGTACTTC
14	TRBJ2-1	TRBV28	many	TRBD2	CASSLGRAGGSPFF	TGTGCCAGCAGTTTAGGTAGAGCGGGGGGTTCGCCGTTCTTC
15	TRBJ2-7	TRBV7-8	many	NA	CASSPGWAGSYEQYF	TGTGCCAGCAGCCCGGGCTGGGCCGGATCCTACGAGCAGTACTTC
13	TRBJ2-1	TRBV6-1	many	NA	CASSDVGPDEQFF	TGTGCCAGCAGTGACGTGGGGCCGGATGAGCAGTTCTTC
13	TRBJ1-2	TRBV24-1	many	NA	CATSDETDHGYTF	TGTGCCACCAGCGACGAGACAGATCACGGCTACACCTTC
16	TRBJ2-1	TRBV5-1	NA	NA	CASSFTPGQLYNEQFF	TGCGCCAGCAGCTTTACCCCGGGACAACTATACAATGAGCAGTTCTTC
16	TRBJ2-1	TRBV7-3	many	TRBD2	CASSLSGGHSYNEQFF	TGTGCCAGCAGCTTGAGCGGGGGGCACTCCTACAATGAGCAGTTCTTC
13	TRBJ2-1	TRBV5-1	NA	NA	CASSPLFYNEQFF	TGCGCCAGCAGTCCACTCTTCTACAATGAGCAGTTCTTC
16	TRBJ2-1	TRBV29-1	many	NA	CSVEGTSLSSYNEQFF	TGCAGCGTTGAAGGGACATCCCTGAGCTCCTACAATGAGCAGTTCTTC